Listed here are 3 T cell receptor beta chains from one sample, sequenced in a study of T cells in localized non-small cell lung cancer. Repertoires were generated with immunoSEQ multiplex PCR, while TCRdb's copy carries only in-frame clones and drops some. The table has 30,000 or so clones, approximately 90% seen once. The material was peripheral blood, obtained before any cancer treatment. The receptors originated from a woman between 35 and 75 years old with stage I lung adenocarcinoma.

The chain couples TRBV4-1 to TRBJ2-1; 13 nucleotides line up with TRBD2. CDR1 is MGHRA, CDR2 YSYEKL, per germline. V trimming: 0 bases; J trimming: 7 bases; junction bases outside the gene matches: 9. This CDR3 has 18 amino acids. The CDR3 coding sequence is TGCGCCAGCAGCCAAGACCCCCCCGGGACTAGCGGGAATAATGAGCAGTTCTTC. This sequence encodes CASSQDPPGTSGNNEQFF.

This clone was picked up a small number of times. This chain uses TRBV6-5 with TRBJ2-1; maybe TRBD1 (6 bases). The length of the CDR3 is 15 residues. V was shortened by 3 bases and J by 12 bases, with 21 bases between the two germline ends. Germline V gene data show CDR1 as MNHEY and CDR2 as SVGAGI. CDR3 protein: CASSYSRGLGRGQFF. DNA of the CDR3: TGTGCCAGCAGTTATTCCAGGGGATTGGGTCGGGGGCAGTTCTTC.

A remark on this clone: One end of the junction fails to match germline, which may point to a read error. The CDR3 nucleotides read TGTGCTAGCAACCCTTCCTTTGGACAGTGCAACTATGGCTACACCTTC. It codes for CASNPSFGQCNYGYTF. This chain links TRBV7-7 with TRBJ1-2; D is perhaps TRBD1 (6 bases). The CDR3 is 16 amino acids. The germline V gene has CDR1 SSHAT and CDR2 FNYEAQ (reference sequence).